This TCR beta chain was observed in a study of T cell repertoires in cytomegalovirus infection (dated by TCRdb to the late 2010s). For the wider study: The HLA type of each donor mattered for the analysis, because public TCR beta signatures pointed to carriage of CMV infection along with the matching HLA type.

What the research found in general, with its limitations: Carriers of CMV infection plus the relevant HLA type were discriminated by the cumulative frequency of public TCR beta family members in the study cohort and in an independent roughly 350-donor cohort. The ex vivo response was dominated by HLA-C-restricted CMV-specific TCR beta clonotypes, and the single most frequent clonotype in two of eight donors was supplied by these HLA-C-restricted clonotypes.

TCRdb records Illumina HiSeq 1500 as the sequencer. TCRdb reran the public reads through fastp at Q25 and MiXCR, keeping productive beta chains. Every distinct CDR3 protein forms one entry, paired with its most common genes and DNA. This sample holds around 170,000 distinct CDR3 sequences; 17% were observed only once. The biggest ten clones account for approximately 19% of the sample. The cysteine opens and the phenylalanine closes a CDR3 of 14 amino acids. Only the CDR3 region is kept as DNA, spanning 42 bases read in frame from base 1. CDR1 and CDR2, per the germline V gene, are MGHRA and YSYEKL. V loses 6 bases at its end and J loses 7 bases; junction bases beyond the gene matches: 10. The sample holds a few counts of this clonotype. This receptor's antigen is unknown. Base-call qualities are not available, and no considerably larger clone is one nucleotide away.

This receptor was identified in a human donor in good health (CMV status not recorded). Some clones in this sample may be carry-over from other donors' samples. This receptor chain uses TRBV4-1 and TRBJ1-1, with 8 middle bases fitting TRBD1. The material sequenced was CD8+ T cells from PBMCs. Here the CDR3 is given as CASSSQGAYGEAFF. The bases read TGCGCCAGCAGTTCTCAGGGGGCGTATGGTGAAGCTTTCTTT.